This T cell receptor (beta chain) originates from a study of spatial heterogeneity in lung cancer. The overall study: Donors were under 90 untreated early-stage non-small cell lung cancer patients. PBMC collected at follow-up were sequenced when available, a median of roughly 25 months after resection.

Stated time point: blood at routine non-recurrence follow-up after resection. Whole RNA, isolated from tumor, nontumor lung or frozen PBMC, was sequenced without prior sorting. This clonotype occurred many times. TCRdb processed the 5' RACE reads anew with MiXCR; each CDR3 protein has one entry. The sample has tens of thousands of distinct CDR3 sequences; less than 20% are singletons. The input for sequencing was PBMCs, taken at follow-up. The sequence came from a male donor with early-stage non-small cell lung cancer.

CDR3: CSASSGLASEQFF. The CDR3 bases are TGCAGTGCTAGCTCAGGACTAGCCTCCGAGCAGTTCTTC. The chain combines TRBV20-1 with TRBJ2-1; 8 nucleotides agree with TRBD2. From germline, CDR1 is DFQATT and CDR2 SNEGSKA (reference sequence). V trimming: 3 bases; J trimming: 10 bases; junction bases outside the gene matches: 8. The CDR3 is made up of 13 amino acids.